The T cell receptor (beta chain) under discussion was sequenced for a study of breast tumors, draining lymph nodes, adjacent tissues (dated by TCRdb to 2015 to 2016). Regarding the research as a whole: The study compared TCR beta repertoires across tumor, adjacent nontumor tissue and axillary lymph nodes from breast cancer patients. In human breast cancer, the study set out to evaluate how tumor, surrounding tissue and draining lymph node repertoires relate to one another and whether T cells may move between these sites.

Lymph node samples were obtained from the axillary draining lymph nodes of breast cancer patients. The sequencer was an Illumina HiSeq 2000. TCR beta chain libraries were generated by multiplex PCR amplification. The amplified TCR beta chain products were analyzed by high-throughput sequencing. The public reads were quality trimmed at Q25 with fastp and then assembled into clones with MiXCR by TCRdb, keeping productive beta chains. Merged by CDR3 protein, the rows form single entries marked with the most common genes and DNA. Recorded for this sample are around 120,000 distinct CDR3 sequences; about 20% of them occurred a single time. The ten largest clones add up to 3.5% to 4.5% of the sample. V and J lose 2 bases and 11 bases, and a span of 17 bases separates them. The germline V gene sets CDR1 to SGHDT and CDR2 to YYEEEE. The CDR3 numbers 14 residues from cysteine through phenylalanine. The only DNA kept is the CDR3, 42 bases in frame from the first base.

Study-wide findings and limitations: The conclusion that tumor T cells originate in lymph nodes was presented as consistent with a hypothesis rather than as directly demonstrated. The similarity between tumor and nontumor tissue repertoires was significantly greater in luminal-like breast cancer than in basal-like breast cancer. Tumor T-cell repertoires showed less diversity than lymph node repertoires and more diversity than nontumor tissue repertoires, and tumor T-cell repertoires showed preferential V and J gene usage. The data were judged consistent with most tumor T cells deriving from the lymph node and then expanding within tumor tissue.

Notes on this clonotype: Its target antigen remains unknown. A much larger clone lies one base from this, so it may be a read error.

Sequenced sample: axillary lymph node tissue. The chain is made from TRBV5-6 and TRBJ1-5; tentative D gene TRBD1, with 5 bases matching. The TCR sequence derives from a female donor with breast cancer. Some clones in this sample may be carry-over from other donors' samples. The CDR3 loop reads CASSFGARGASQHF. The DNA sequence reads TGTGCCAGCAGCTTTGGGGCCCGCGGAGCGTCCCAGCATTTT.